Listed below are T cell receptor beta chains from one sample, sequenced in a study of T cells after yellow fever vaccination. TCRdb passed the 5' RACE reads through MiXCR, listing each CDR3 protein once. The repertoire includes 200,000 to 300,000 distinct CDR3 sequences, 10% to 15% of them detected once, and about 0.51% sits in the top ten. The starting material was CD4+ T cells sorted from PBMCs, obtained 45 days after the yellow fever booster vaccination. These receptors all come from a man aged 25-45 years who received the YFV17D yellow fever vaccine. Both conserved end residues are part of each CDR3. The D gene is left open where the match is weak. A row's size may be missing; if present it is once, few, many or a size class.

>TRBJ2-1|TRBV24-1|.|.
CATSDLSGSGASYNEQFF
TGTGCCACCAGTGATTTGAGTGGGAGCGGAGCCTCCTACAATGAGCAGTTCTTC
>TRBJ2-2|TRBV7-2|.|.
CASSLSGATGELFF
TGTGCCAGCAGCTTATCAGGGGCCACCGGGGAGCTGTTTTTT
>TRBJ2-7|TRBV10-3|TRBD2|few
CAIKSSAGTNYEQYF
TGTGCCATAAAAAGTTCCGCAGGGACTAACTACGAGCAGTACTTC
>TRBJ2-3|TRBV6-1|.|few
CASSNRDTGDTQYF
TGTGCCAGCAGTAATCGGGACACCGGGGATACGCAGTATTTT
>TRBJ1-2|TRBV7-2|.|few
CASSLGRGNGYTF
TGTGCCAGCAGCTTAGGAAGGGGGAATGGCTACACCTTC
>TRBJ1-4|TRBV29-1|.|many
CSGRGEDNEKLFF
TGCAGCGGCCGAGGGGAAGATAATGAAAAACTGTTTTTT
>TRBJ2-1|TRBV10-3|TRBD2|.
CAISGTSGSYNEQFF
TGTGCCATCAGTGGGACTAGCGGGAGTTACAATGAGCAGTTCTTC
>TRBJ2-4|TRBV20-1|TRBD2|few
CSAIAGANQNIQYF
TGCAGTGCCATAGCGGGAGCAAATCAAAACATTCAGTACTTC
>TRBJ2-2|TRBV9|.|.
CASSVDTNTGELFF
TGTGCCAGCAGCGTAGATACAAACACCGGGGAGCTGTTTTTT
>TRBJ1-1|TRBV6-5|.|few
CASSTSDEEAFF
TGTGCCAGCAGTACGAGCGACGAGGAAGCTTTCTTT
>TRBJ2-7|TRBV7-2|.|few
CASSLWNEQYF
TGTGCCAGCAGCTTATGGAACGAGCAGTACTTC
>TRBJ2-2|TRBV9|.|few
CASSVGLAHTGELFF
TGTGCCAGCAGCGTAGGTCTAGCTCACACCGGGGAGCTGTTTTTT
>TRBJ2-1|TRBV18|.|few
CASSRTTSSYNEQFF
TGTGCCAGCTCACGGACAACGAGCTCCTACAATGAGCAGTTCTTC
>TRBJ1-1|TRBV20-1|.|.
CSARSGTLNTEAFF
TGCAGTGCCAGGAGCGGGACACTGAACACTGAAGCTTTCTTT
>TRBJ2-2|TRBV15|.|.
CATSRGRNTGELFF
TGTGCCACCAGCAGAGGGAGGAACACCGGGGAGCTGTTTTTT
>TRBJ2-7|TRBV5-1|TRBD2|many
CASSLGTSGNEQYF
TGCGCCAGCAGCCTCGGGACTAGCGGGAACGAGCAGTACTTC
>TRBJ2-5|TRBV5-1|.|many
CASSLVLSETQYF
TGCGCCAGCAGCTTGGTTCTATCTGAGACCCAGTACTTC
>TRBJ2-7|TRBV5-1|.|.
CASSSSDSSYEQYF
TGCGCCAGCAGCTCCTCCGACAGTTCCTACGAGCAGTACTTC
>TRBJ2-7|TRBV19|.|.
CASSSVTSRIDEQYF
TGTGCCAGTAGTAGCGTGACTAGTCGGATTGACGAGCAGTACTTC
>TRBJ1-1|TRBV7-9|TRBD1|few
CASSLYGTGMNTEAFF
TGTGCCAGCAGCTTATACGGGACAGGGATGAACACTGAAGCTTTCTTT
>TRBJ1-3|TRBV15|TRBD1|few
CATSRDRGYVNTIYF
TGTGCCACCAGCAGAGACAGGGGGTATGTGAACACCATATATTTT
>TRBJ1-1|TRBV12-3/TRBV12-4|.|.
CASSFLVGNTEAFF
TGTGCCAGCAGTTTTTTGGTAGGGAACACTGAAGCTTTCTTT
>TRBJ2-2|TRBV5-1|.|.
CASSLPGTAFTGELFF
TGCGCCAGCAGCTTACCCGGGACGGCCTTCACCGGGGAGCTGTTTTTT
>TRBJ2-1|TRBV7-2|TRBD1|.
CASSLGPGTGMVNEQFF
TGTGCCAGCAGCTTAGGTCCCGGGACAGGGATGGTCAATGAGCAGTTCTTC
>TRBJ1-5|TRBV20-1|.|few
CSAGPGGCQPQHF
TGCAGTGCCGGACCTGGAGGTTGCCAGCCCCAGCATTTT
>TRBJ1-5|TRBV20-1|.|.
CSAREIGDLGPQHF
TGCAGTGCTAGAGAAATTGGGGACCTGGGGCCCCAGCATTTT
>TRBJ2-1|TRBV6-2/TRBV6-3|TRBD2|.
CASSPPGLAGEQFF
TGTGCCAGCAGTCCTCCGGGACTAGCGGGTGAGCAGTTCTTC
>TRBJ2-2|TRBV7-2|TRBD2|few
CASSRGTSGRYPGELFF
TGTGCCAGCAGCCGAGGGACTAGCGGGAGGTACCCCGGGGAGCTGTTTTTT
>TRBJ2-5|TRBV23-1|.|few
CASSQFPPEQNRARQETQYF
TGCGCCAGCAGTCAATTCCCGCCCGAGCAGAATCGAGCTCGACAAGAGACCCAGTACTTC
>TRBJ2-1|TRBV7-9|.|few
CASRPSDSSYNEQFF
TGTGCCAGCAGGCCTAGCGACAGCTCCTACAATGAGCAGTTCTTC
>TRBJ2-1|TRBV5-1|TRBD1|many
CASSPRTGGTNEQFF
TGCGCCAGCAGCCCGCGGACAGGGGGAACCAATGAGCAGTTCTTC
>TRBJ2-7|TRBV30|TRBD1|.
CAWDPGQGVYEQYF
TGTGCCTGGGATCCGGGACAGGGGGTCTACGAGCAGTACTTC
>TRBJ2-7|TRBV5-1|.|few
CASSFESTEQYF
TGCGCCAGCAGCTTTGAGTCTACCGAGCAGTACTTC
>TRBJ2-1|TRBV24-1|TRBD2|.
CATSDERGDEQFF
TGTGCCACCAGTGATGAGCGGGGCGATGAGCAGTTCTTC
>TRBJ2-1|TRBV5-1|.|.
CASSYRTSSYNEQFF
TGCGCCAGCAGTTATAGGACGAGCTCCTACAATGAGCAGTTCTTC
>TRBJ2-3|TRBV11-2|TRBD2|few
CASSLFTSGHTTDTQYF
TGTGCCAGCAGCTTATTTACTAGCGGACACACCACAGATACGCAGTATTTT
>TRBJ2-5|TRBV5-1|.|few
CASSLELQETQYF
TGCGCCAGCAGCTTGGAGCTCCAAGAGACCCAGTACTTC
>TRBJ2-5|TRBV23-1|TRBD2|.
CASSPTSASQETQYF
TGCGCCAGCAGTCCCACTAGCGCGTCACAAGAGACCCAGTACTTC
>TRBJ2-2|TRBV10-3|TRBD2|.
CAIRSSTSGRAKSGELFF
TGTGCCATCAGATCTTCGACTAGCGGGAGGGCCAAGTCCGGGGAGCTGTTTTTT
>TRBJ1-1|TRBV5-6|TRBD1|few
CASSLDRVMNTEAFF
TGTGCCAGCAGCCTGGACAGGGTCATGAACACTGAAGCTTTCTTT
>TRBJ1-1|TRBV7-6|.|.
CASSLARSPTPTEAFF
TGTGCCAGCAGCTTAGCGCGGAGCCCTACTCCTACTGAAGCTTTCTTT
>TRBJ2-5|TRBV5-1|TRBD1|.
CASSLGDRYQETQYF
TGCGCCAGCAGCTTGGGGGACAGGTACCAAGAGACCCAGTACTTC
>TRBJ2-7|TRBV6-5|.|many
CASSYQWQGYEQYF
TGTGCCAGCAGTTACCAGTGGCAGGGCTACGAGCAGTACTTC
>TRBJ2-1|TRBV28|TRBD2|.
CASSSPTSGSPRNEQFF
TGTGCCAGCAGTTCACCGACTAGCGGGAGTCCAAGGAATGAGCAGTTCTTC
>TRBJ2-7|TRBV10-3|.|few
CAISEAGIGTYEQYF
TGTGCCATCAGTGAAGCAGGGATTGGGACCTACGAGCAGTACTTC
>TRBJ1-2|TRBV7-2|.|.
CASSTLTGGGYTF
TGTGCCAGCAGCACCCTGACAGGTGGAGGCTACACCTTC
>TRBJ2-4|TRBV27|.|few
CASSAGGNIQYF
TGTGCCAGCAGTGCCGGGGGTAACATTCAGTACTTC
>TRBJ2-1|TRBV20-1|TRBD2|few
CSARDGGRGSYNEQFF
TGCAGTGCTAGAGATGGCGGGAGAGGCTCCTACAATGAGCAGTTCTTC
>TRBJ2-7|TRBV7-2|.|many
CASSLDVVSYEQYF
TGTGCCAGCAGCTTAGATGTCGTCTCCTACGAGCAGTACTTC
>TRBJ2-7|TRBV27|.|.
CASGMRSAKYEQYF
TGTGCCAGCGGAATGAGGTCAGCAAAATACGAGCAGTACTTC
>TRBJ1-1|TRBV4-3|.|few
CASSHSTSGAEAFF
TGCGCCAGCAGCCACTCAACGTCAGGCGCTGAAGCTTTCTTT
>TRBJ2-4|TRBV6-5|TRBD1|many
CASKLGTGELYF
TGTGCCAGCAAACTTGGGACAGGGGAGTTGTACTTC
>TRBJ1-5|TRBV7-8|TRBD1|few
CASSGRQGDNQPQHF
TGTGCCAGCAGCGGCAGACAGGGCGACAATCAGCCCCAGCATTTT
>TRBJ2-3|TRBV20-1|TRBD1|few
CSARVQGQGMYTQYF
TGCAGTGCTAGAGTCCAGGGACAGGGGATGTATACGCAGTATTTT